These 6 T cell receptor beta chains were all obtained from the same sample, sequenced in a study of cytomegalovirus exposure and HLA in healthy donors. PCR primers comprised 60 Vbeta and 13 Jbeta primers. Using immunoSEQ multiplex PCR, the repertoire was profiled, and TCRdb retains in-frame clones only, with some absent. Here the sample spans 150,000 or so clones, around 80% being singletons. The specimen was PBMCs. The receptors come from a woman aged 40 to 50 in good health and CMV-seronegative.

The V call is TRBV30, the J call TRBJ1-3; a possible D gene is TRBD1 (5 bases). V lost 8 bases and J 0 bases, leaving 14 bases between the germline ends. Per the germline V gene, CDR1 is GTSNPN and CDR2 is SVGIG (reference sequence). The CDR3 is 14 amino acids. In DNA, the CDR3 is TGTGCCCGTGGGGCAGAGGTCTCTGGAAACACCATATATTTT. Residues: CARGAEVSGNTIYF.

The genes are TRBV5-1 and TRBJ2-7; 10 bases align to TRBD2. The V segment lost 4 bases and the J segment 7 bases; nucleotides outside the gene matches: 11. CDR1 is SGHRS and CDR2 is YFSETQ in the germline V gene. The CDR3 has 15 residues. DNA of the CDR3: TGCGCCAGCAGCCGGAGCGGGAGGGGGTCGGAAGAGCAGTACTTC. Translated, it gives CASSRSGRGSEEQYF.

The V call is TRBV14, the J call TRBJ1-5; D gene unclear. This CDR3 is built from 13 residues. Trimming cost V 1 base and J 9 bases, with 10 bases left between them. In germline, CDR1 is SGHDN, CDR2 FVKESK. Written as DNA, the CDR3 is TGTGCCAGCAGCCAAGGCCCCAAGAGGCCCCAGCATTTT. This encodes CASSQGPKRPQHF.

In regard to this clone: The sample holds other DNA sequences that translate to the same CDR3. J is TRBJ1-1 and V is TRBV5-1; D is perhaps TRBD1 (5 bases). V was pared by 0 bases and J by 5 bases, with 14 bases between. Germline loops: CDR1 SGHRS, CDR2 YFSETQ. The CDR3 spans 15 residues. For the CDR3, the DNA is TGCGCCAGCAGCTTGGGTTGGGGCGAAGGAACTGAAGCTTTCTTT. Translated: CASSLGWGEGTEAFF.

CDR3 bases: TGTGCCAGCAGCTTAAAGATGGTAGCGGGAGCAACCGGGGAGCTGTTTTTT. The encoded protein is CASSLKMVAGATGELFF. The V gene is TRBV7-9, the J gene TRBJ2-2, with TRBD2 matching over 9 bases. Germline V gene data show CDR1 as SEHNR and CDR2 as FQNEAQ (reference sequence). Trimming took 2 bases from V and 5 from J; bases not matched to a gene: 9. The CDR3 has 17 amino acids.

The sample holds a few counts of this clone. V usage is TRBV5-1 and J usage is TRBJ2-6; D gene unclear. Germline CDR1 reads SGHRS; CDR2 reads YFSETQ. The CDR3 is made up of 15 amino acids. V was shortened by 1 base and J by 0 bases, with 5 bases between the two germline ends. The chain's CDR3 is CASSLSVSGANVLTF. DNA of the CDR3: TGCGCCAGCAGCTTGTCCGTCTCTGGGGCCAACGTCCTGACTTTC. The whole variable domain, filled in from reference TRBV5-1 and TRBJ2-6, reads KAGVTQTPRYLIKTRGQQVTLSCSPISGHRSVSWYQQTPGQGLQFLFEYFSETQRNKGNFPGRFSGRQFSNSRSEMNVSTLELGDSALYLCASSLSVSGANVLTFGAGSRLTVL.